A single sample gave rise to the 17 T cell receptor beta chains below, sequenced in a study of T cell changes during pregnancy in multiple sclerosis. Method: immunoSEQ multiplex PCR; TCRdb's copy keeps in-frame clones and lacks some. The data hold under 95,000 clones, with around 92% observed a single time. This sample comprised peripheral blood, obtained after pregnancy. Every receptor here comes from a female donor with multiple sclerosis, enrolled in a pregnancy study.

The gene calls are TRBV5-6 and TRBJ2-7; 7 nucleotides line up with TRBD1. The CDR3 extends over 15 amino acids. J lost 2 bases, V lost 6 bases, and 11 bases had no gene match. The germline V gene has CDR1 SGHDT and CDR2 YYEEEE. The CDR3: CASTVYGTDTYEQYF. CDR3 bases: TGTGCCAGCACCGTATACGGGACAGACACCTACGAGCAGTACTTC.

This chain links TRBV10-3 with TRBJ1-2; tentative D call: TRBD1 (6 bases). CDR1 and CDR2 (germline): ENHRY, SYGVKD. The CDR3 spans 14 residues. With 0 bases removed from V and 8 bases from J, the gap between germline ends came to 13 bases. The CDR3 DNA reads TGTGCCATCAGTGAGTCTGGACAGAGTCGGGGCTACACCTTC. Encoded protein: CAISESGQSRGYTF.

The V and J genes are TRBV7-2 and TRBJ1-3; weak D call: TRBD1 (6 bases). CDR1 and CDR2 from the germline V gene are SGHTA and FQGNSA. Trimming pared 2 bases from V and 1 base from J, leaving 15 bases between. CDR3 length: 17 residues. The CDR3 DNA sequence: TGTGCCAGCAGCTTAACGGGGGGCCCCTTGTCTGGAAACACCATATATTTT. Amino acid sequence: CASSLTGGPLSGNTIYF. The complete variable domain, with remaining parts taken from reference TRBV7-2 and TRBJ1-3, reads GAGVSQSPSNKVTEKGKDVELRCDPISGHTALYWYRQSLGQGLEFLIYFQGNSAPDKSGLPSDRFSAERTGGSVSTLTIQRTQQEDSAVYLCASSLTGGPLSGNTIYFGEGSWLTVV.

The V call is TRBV4-2, the J call TRBJ1-6; 9 bases are a match to TRBD1. This CDR3 has 16 residues. Germline V gene sequence: CDR1 LGHNA, CDR2 YNFKEQ. V was clipped by 1 base and J by 6 bases; unmatched bases: 4. Here the CDR3 DNA reads TGTGCCAGCAGCCAAGCAACGGGACAGGGTAATTCACCCCTCCACTTT. Encoded protein: CASSQATGQGNSPLHF.

In this sample, this clone turned up once. The gene calls are TRBV4-1 and TRBJ1-1; possible D gene TRBD1, 6 bases. CDR3 size: 16 residues. The germline gives CDR1 MGHRA, CDR2 YSYEKL. Trimming shortened V by 0 bases and J by 1 base, and 12 bases separated the two germline ends. The CDR3 reads CASSQDLGHQNTEAFF. CDR3 sequence (DNA): TGCGCCAGCAGCCAAGATCTGGGACATCAGAACACTGAAGCTTTCTTT.

This clone appeared a single time. This chain uses TRBV5-1 with TRBJ2-5; D unresolved. The CDR3 covers 14 residues. Germline lookup yields CDR1 SGHRS and CDR2 YFSETQ. The ends were cut back, 4 bases at V and 2 bases at J, with 12 bases in the middle. The CDR3 is CASSARSSQETQYF. The CDR3 nucleotides are TGCGCCAGCAGCGCCCGGAGCTCACAAGAGACCCAGTACTTC.

The chain combines TRBV6-6 with TRBJ1-4; TRBD1 might be the D (6 bases). This CDR3 is 15 amino acids long. Germline V CDR1 and CDR2: MNHNY, SVGAGI (reference sequence). V was pared by 0 bases and J by 6 bases, with 11 bases between. The CDR3 bases are TGTGCCAGCAGTTACTCCGGGGGGCGATATGAAAAACTGTTTTTT. It specifies CASSYSGGRYEKLFF.

The V gene is TRBV5-4, the J gene TRBJ2-5; TRBD1 agrees at 7 bases. Looked up from germline, CDR1 is SGHNT and CDR2 is YYREEE (reference sequence). V lost 5 bases to trimming and J lost 4 bases; unmatched junction nucleotides: 14. There are 16 residues in the CDR3. CDR3 residues: CASREGTATRRETQYF. For the CDR3, the DNA is TGTGCCAGCAGGGAAGGGACAGCTACCCGACGAGAGACCCAGTACTTC.

About this clone itself: Other DNA sequences from this sample encode an identical CDR3 as well. V usage is TRBV18 and J usage is TRBJ2-7; 8 positions match TRBD1. Trimming removed 4 bases from V and 0 bases from J; junction bases left unmatched: 5. Germline lookup yields CDR1 KGHSH and CDR2 LQKENI. The CDR3 is 15 amino acids. CDR3: CASSLGQGASYEQYF. CDR3 sequence (DNA): TGTGCCAGCTCACTCGGGCAGGGGGCCTCCTACGAGCAGTACTTC.

J is TRBJ1-2 and V is TRBV10-3; possible D gene TRBD1, 5 bases. The germline gives CDR1 ENHRY, CDR2 SYGVKD. V lost 6 bases, J lost 5 bases, and 13 bases lay in between. The CDR3 has 13 residues. The CDR3 DNA is TGTGCCATCAGCGCCAGGGAAAATTATGGCTACACCTTC. Residues: CAISARENYGYTF.

The CDR3 region is CASSLDFTGSNYEQYF. CDR3 sequence (DNA): TGTGCCAGCAGCTTAGACTTTACAGGCTCTAACTACGAGCAGTACTTC. The chain employs TRBV7-2 and TRBJ2-7, with D possibly being TRBD1 (5 bases). The CDR3 contains 16 residues. Trimming left V 1 base short and J 3 bases short, with 16 bases between. Per the germline V gene, CDR1 is SGHTA and CDR2 is FQGNSA. The full variable domain, with the rest looked up from reference TRBV7-2 and TRBJ2-7, is GAGVSQSPSNKVTEKGKDVELRCDPISGHTALYWYRQSLGQGLEFLIYFQGNSAPDKSGLPSDRFSAERTGGSVSTLTIQRTQQEDSAVYLCASSLDFTGSNYEQYFGPGTRLTVT.

The V and J genes are TRBV30 and TRBJ2-5; TRBD1 aligns across 8 bases. This CDR3 is 13 amino acids long. Trimming at V came to 2 bases and at J to 4 bases, leaving 3 bases not matched to a gene. The germline V gene has CDR1 GTSNPN and CDR2 SVGIG (reference sequence). The DNA of the CDR3 is TGTGCCTGGAGTAGAACAGGGGGAGAGACCCAGTACTTC. Translating gives CAWSRTGGETQYF. The full variable domain, its missing parts supplied by reference TRBV30 and TRBJ2-5, is SQTIHQWPATLVQPVGSPLSLECTVEGTSNPNLYWYRQAAGRGLQLLFYSVGIGQISSEVPQNLSASRPQDRQFILSSKKLLLSDSGFYLCAWSRTGGETQYFGPGTRLLVL.

This chain links TRBV28 with TRBJ2-7; TRBD2 is a possible D gene (6 bases). The CDR3 totals 15 residues. The ends were cut back, 5 bases at V and 7 bases at J, with 21 bases in the middle. In germline, CDR1 is MDHEN, CDR2 SYDVKM. CDR3 nucleotides: TGTGCCAGCAGTCCCTACCGGGGACTCTCTCGAGAGCAGTACTTC. Residues: CASSPYRGLSREQYF.

This clone occurred once. V and J are TRBV6-7 and TRBJ1-5; D remains unclear. TRBV6-7 is an ORF; its function is uncertain. CDR3 size: 17 residues. The germline V and J ends were trimmed by 8 bases and 3 bases, with 23 bases remaining between them. The CDR3 coding sequence is TGTGCCAGCCTCATCTCCGGGCGCGAGGGTGACAATCAGCCCCAGCATTTT. It specifies CASLISGREGDNQPQHF.

The chain has TRBV6-6 and TRBJ2-1; D is unclear. Germline V gives CDR1 MNHNY, CDR2 SVGAGI (reference sequence). V was shortened by 2 bases and J by 5 bases, with 10 bases between the two germline ends. This CDR3 has 14 amino acids. The CDR3 reads CASSYILRNNEQFF. The CDR3 DNA follows: TGTGCCAGCAGTTACATCCTCAGAAACAATGAGCAGTTCTTC.

This clone was seen more than once but under ten times. V and J are TRBV10-3 and TRBJ2-2, with TRBD1 matching over 10 bases. This CDR3 spans 18 amino acids. CDR1 is ENHRY and CDR2 is SYGVKD in the germline V gene. J gave up 8 bases and V 2 bases, and 14 bases lay outside the gene matches. CDR3: CAISEPQTWDRGAGELFF. The CDR3 DNA reads as TGTGCCATCAGTGAGCCTCAGACTTGGGACAGGGGTGCAGGGGAGCTGTTTTTT.

The CDR3 loop is CASSERSGSRETQYF. CDR3 DNA: TGTGCCAGCAGTGAACGTAGCGGGAGTCGCGAGACCCAGTACTTC. The chain carries TRBV25-1 and TRBJ2-5, with TRBD2 matching 9 bases. The V gene's germline CDR1 is MGHDK and CDR2 SYGVNS. With V trimmed by 2 bases and J by 5 bases, 6 bases remained unmatched. The CDR3 runs to 15 residues.